The 32 T cell receptor beta chains below all came from one sample that was sequenced in a study of blood T cell repertoires in COVID-19. Sequencing was performed with immunoSEQ multiplex PCR; in TCRdb, only in-frame clones are kept and a portion is missing. The sample comprises over 250,000 clones, under 90% of which are singletons, and under 4.5% rests with the top ten. The sequenced sample consisted of PBMCs or T cells enriched from blood (not recorded which). These receptors were taken from a man younger than 40 with acute COVID-19.

The chain couples TRBV6-1 to TRBJ1-1; a weak D match, TRBD1 (5 bases). The CDR3 extends over 15 amino acids. With 2 bases removed from V and 0 bases from J, the gap between germline ends came to 10 bases. Germline CDR1 MNHNS, CDR2 SASEGT. CDR3 DNA sequence: TGTGCCAGCAGTGAAAGGGGCAGTCTGAACACTGAAGCTTTCTTT. Translation: CASSERGSLNTEAFF.

In its sample, this clone was seen a few times. V is TRBV2 and J is TRBJ1-1; 7 bases line up with TRBD1. This CDR3 region has 16 residues. The germline CDR1 and CDR2 sequences are SNHLY and FYNNEI. Unmatched junction bases numbered 12, after V lost 0 bases and J lost 8 bases. The CDR3 reads CASSEARDSLNPEAFF. Here the CDR3 DNA reads TGTGCCAGCAGTGAAGCCCGGGACAGTTTGAACCCCGAAGCTTTCTTT.

The chain uses TRBV10-3 and TRBJ2-1, with 11 bases lining up with TRBD2. The germline V gene has CDR1 ENHRY and CDR2 SYGVKD. Trimming at V came to 6 bases and at J to 10 bases, leaving 5 bases not matched to a gene. This CDR3 region has 13 residues. The CDR3 DNA follows: TGTGCCATCAGGACTAGCGGGGAGGGCGAGCAGTTCTTC. This sequence encodes CAIRTSGEGEQFF.

CDR3 residues: CASSTSRDRVANEKLFF. The CDR3 bases are TGTGCCAGCAGCACGTCCCGGGACAGGGTGGCTAATGAAAAACTGTTTTTT. The gene calls are TRBV9 and TRBJ1-4; 9 bases line up with TRBD1. The CDR3 runs 17 residues. Germline assignment: CDR1 SGDLS and CDR2 YYNGEE. V lost 4 bases to trimming and J lost 3 bases; unmatched junction nucleotides: 10.

V and J are TRBV27 and TRBJ2-3; 13 bases fit TRBD2. The CDR3 length is 17 residues. In germline, CDR1 is MNHEY, CDR2 SMNVEV (reference sequence). J lost 1 base, V lost 6 bases, and 7 bases had no gene match. The CDR3, as DNA: TGTGCCAGCAGGCCACTGGGGACTAGCGGGGGCACAGATACGCAGTATTTT. This sequence encodes CASRPLGTSGGTDTQYF.

The V gene is TRBV2, the J gene TRBJ1-5; D might be TRBD1 (5 bases). Trimming removed 6 bases from V and 4 bases from J, with 13 bases in between. The V gene's germline CDR1 is SNHLY and CDR2 FYNNEI. The CDR3 has 14 residues. The CDR3 is CASSRRGDNQPQHF. The CDR3 nucleotides are TGTGCCAGCAGCCGCCGGGGGGATAATCAGCCCCAGCATTTT. Filled out from reference TRBV2 and TRBJ1-5, the complete variable domain reads EPEVTQTPSHQVTQMGQEVILRCVPISNHLYFYWYRQILGQKVEFLVSFYNNEISEKSEIFDDQFSVERPDGSNFTLKIRSTKLEDSAMYFCASSRRGDNQPQHFGDGTRLSIL.

This chain connects TRBV9 to TRBJ2-1; TRBD1 aligns across 10 bases. V gave up 3 bases and J gave up 5 bases; unmatched junction bases: 8. Germline V gene data show CDR1 as SGDLS and CDR2 as YYNGEE. The CDR3 has 16 amino acids. CDR3 protein: CASSGQGAGGNNEQFF. The CDR3 coding sequence is TGTGCCAGCAGCGGACAGGGGGCAGGGGGAAACAATGAGCAGTTCTTC.

The chain links TRBV5-4 to TRBJ2-3, with TRBD2 identical over 13 bases. CDR1 is SGHNT, CDR2 YYREEE, per germline (reference sequence). V was clipped by 3 bases and J by 4 bases; unmatched bases: 8. This CDR3 has 17 residues. CDR3 sequence (DNA): TGTGCCAGCAGCTCCGGACTAGCGGGAGTTCGGGCAGATACGCAGTATTTT. Its protein product is CASSSGLAGVRADTQYF.

J is TRBJ2-6 and V is TRBV20-1; no definite D call. The CDR3 length is 14 residues. V was pared by 3 bases and J by 4 bases, with 10 bases between. The germline gives CDR1 DFQATT, CDR2 SNEGSKA (reference sequence). Written as DNA, the CDR3 is TGCAGTGCTAGTCCTACCCCCGGGGCCAACGTCCTGACTTTC. Translated: CSASPTPGANVLTF.

The rearrangement uses TRBV18 and TRBJ2-3, with 10 positions matching TRBD2. Germline loops: CDR1 KGHSH, CDR2 LQKENI. The CDR3 runs to 15 residues. After removal of 5 bases from V and 4 bases from J, the junction contained 6 bases not matched to a gene. The CDR3, as DNA: TGTGCCAGCTCATTAGCGGGAGGTGCCGCAGATACGCAGTATTTT. This gives the protein CASSLAGGAADTQYF. Looking up the rest from reference TRBV18 and TRBJ2-3 gives the full variable domain: NAGVMQNPRHLVRRRGQEARLRCSPMKGHSHVYWYRQLPEEGLKFMVYLQKENIIDESGMPKERFSAEFPKEGPSILRIQQVVRGDSAAYFCASSLAGGAADTQYFGPGTRLTVL.

The chain uses TRBV9 and TRBJ2-1; 13 nucleotides line up with TRBD2. V lost 0 bases, J lost 6 bases, and 15 bases stayed unmatched. This CDR3 contains 20 residues. Germline V gene sequence: CDR1 SGDLS, CDR2 YYNGEE. The CDR3 reads CASSVGSYTAGLAGVNEQFF. DNA for the CDR3: TGTGCCAGCAGCGTAGGGTCCTATACCGCCGGACTAGCGGGAGTCAATGAGCAGTTCTTC.

This clone was observed a handful of times. The chain combines TRBV7-3 with TRBJ2-1, with a tentative D call TRBD2 (5 bases). Trimming stripped 0 bases from V and 8 bases from J, with 17 bases between. The CDR3 sequence is 16 residues long. CDR1 and CDR2 (germline): SGHTA, FQGTGA. CDR3: CASSLTLERWGDEQFF. The CDR3 DNA sequence: TGTGCCAGCAGCTTAACTCTCGAGCGGTGGGGAGATGAGCAGTTCTTC.

V is TRBV11-3 and J is TRBJ2-1; 11 bases fit TRBD2. This CDR3 is 17 amino acids long. CDR1 SGHNT and CDR2 YENEEA come from the germline V gene. Unmatched junction bases numbered 9, after V lost 1 base and J lost 7 bases. CDR3 in amino acids: CASSLGSTSGGGNEQFF. In DNA form, the CDR3 reads TGTGCCAGCAGCTTAGGATCCACTAGCGGGGGTGGAAATGAGCAGTTCTTC.

The V call is TRBV5-1, the J call TRBJ1-2; D perhaps matches TRBD1 (6 bases). This CDR3 has 15 amino acids. From germline, CDR1 is SGHRS and CDR2 YFSETQ. Trimming stripped 4 bases from V and 8 bases from J, with 21 bases between. CDR3 region: CASSGGEQGIMGYTF. The CDR3 nucleotides are TGCGCCAGCAGCGGGGGGGAACAGGGTATCATGGGCTACACCTTC.

V is TRBV11-3 and J is TRBJ2-3; D unclear. Looked up from germline, CDR1 is SGHNT and CDR2 is YENEEA. The CDR3 sequence is 13 residues long. Trimming removed 5 bases at V and 2 bases at J, with 8 bases between. Here the CDR3 reads CASSGGDTDTQYF. The CDR3 nucleotides are TGTGCCAGCAGCGGCGGAGACACAGATACGCAGTATTTT.

This clone was seen a single time. This chain uses TRBV11-2 with TRBJ2-1; no definite D call. This CDR3 contains 15 residues. The ends were cut back, 1 base at V and 7 bases at J, with 14 bases in the middle. CDR1 and CDR2 (germline): SGHAT, FQNNGV. CDR3 protein: CASSLGAGSTNEQFF. The CDR3 bases are TGTGCCAGCAGCTTAGGGGCAGGTTCTACTAATGAGCAGTTCTTC.

This clone was seen once. This chain uses TRBV6-1 with TRBJ2-1; TRBD2 is a possible D gene (6 bases). Germline V CDR1 and CDR2: MNHNS, SASEGT. CDR3 length: 15 residues. The V end was cut by 6 bases, the J end by 5 bases, with 17 bases between. Written as DNA, the CDR3 is TGTGCCAGCAGCAGACTCCTAGCGAAAGACAATGAGCAGTTCTTC. This encodes CASSRLLAKDNEQFF.

The chain couples TRBV9 to TRBJ1-4; D gene uncertain. There are 15 residues in the CDR3. The germline V gene has CDR1 SGDLS and CDR2 YYNGEE. V dropped 2 bases and J dropped 0 bases, with 8 bases sitting between them. This chain's CDR3 is CASSVAVSTNEKLFF. The CDR3 DNA reads as TGTGCCAGCAGCGTTGCAGTCTCAACTAATGAAAAACTGTTTTTT.

V and J are TRBV9 and TRBJ2-5; weak D call: TRBD2 (5 bases). CDR1 is SGDLS, CDR2 YYNGEE, per germline. V was cut by 7 bases and J by 3 bases, with 10 bases left in between. The CDR3 length is 12 residues. The CDR3 DNA sequence: TGTGCCAGCGAGGGCAGCGAAGAGACCCAGTACTTC. The encoded protein is CASEGSEETQYF.

The chain joins TRBV7-3 to TRBJ2-7; 7 nucleotides align to TRBD1. The CDR3 covers 17 residues. The V gene end was trimmed by 5 bases and the J gene end by 2 bases; junction bases not matched to a gene: 15. The germline gives CDR1 SGHTA, CDR2 FQGTGA. The CDR3 loop is CASSVRDRDRDTYEQYV. DNA for the CDR3: TGTGCCAGCAGCGTTCGAGACCGGGACAGAGATACCTACGAGCAGTACGTC.

This sequence joins TRBV23-1 and TRBJ1-5; the D is unclear. TRBV23-1 has ORF status, its function being uncertain. The V end was cut by 6 bases, the J end by 0 bases, with 12 bases between. The CDR3 sequence is 15 residues long. In DNA form, the CDR3 reads TGCGCCAGCAGCAACACACTAAATAGCAATCAGCCCCAGCATTTT. Amino acid sequence: CASSNTLNSNQPQHF.

This sequence joins TRBV7-9 and TRBJ2-1, with 9 bases aligning to TRBD1. The ends lost 5 bases at V and 3 bases at J; junction bases unmatched: 5. CDR3 size: 15 residues. Germline loops: CDR1 SEHNR, CDR2 FQNEAQ (reference sequence). For the CDR3, the DNA is TGTGCCAGCAGCCGCTCGGGACAGGGCTACAATGAGCAGTTCTTC. This codes for CASSRSGQGYNEQFF.

The J gene is TRBJ2-2, the V gene TRBV9, with 12 bases identical to TRBD2. V shed 5 bases and J 6 bases; nucleotides not matched to a gene: 2. This CDR3 is 14 amino acids long. The germline V gene has CDR1 SGDLS and CDR2 YYNGEE. This chain's CDR3 is CASSLAGGAGELFF. The CDR3 DNA reads as TGTGCCAGCAGTCTAGCGGGAGGGGCCGGGGAGCTGTTTTTT. The full variable domain, completed using reference TRBV9 and TRBJ2-2, is DSGVTQTPKHLITATGQRVTLRCSPRSGDLSVYWYQQSLDQGLQFLIQYYNGEERAKGNILERFSAQQFPDLHSELNLSSLELGDSALYFCASSLAGGAGELFFGEGSRLTVL.

About this clone itself: One end of the junction does not line up with germline, which may come from a read error. The CDR3 loop is CASSSGLAGGSYDEQFF. Written as DNA, the CDR3 is TGTGCCAGCAGTTCGGGACTAGCGGGGGGGTCCTACGATGAGCAGTTCTTC. This chain uses TRBV6-2 or TRBV6-3 with TRBJ2-1, with TRBD2 matching over 16 bases. Germline V gene sequence: CDR1 MNHEY, CDR2 SVGEGT. This CDR3 comprises 17 residues.

This chain connects TRBV2 to TRBJ2-7; TRBD2 matches at 9 bases. The length of the CDR3 is 13 residues. Per germline, CDR1 SNHLY and CDR2 FYNNEI. The trim removed 7 bases at V and 0 bases at J, leaving 1 base unmatched. In DNA, the CDR3 is TGTGCCAGCACGGGACTAGCCTCCTACGAGCAGTACGTC. Its translation: CASTGLASYEQYV.

This clone was detected only a few times. The chain uses TRBV12-3 or TRBV12-4 and TRBJ1-2; D uncertain. The germline V and J ends were trimmed by 5 bases and 4 bases, with 11 bases remaining between them. CDR3 length: 13 residues. In nucleotides, the CDR3 is TGTGCCAGCAGTCCTAATCCTACCTATGGCTACACCTTC. Its translation: CASSPNPTYGYTF.

This chain joins TRBV28 and TRBJ1-1; 9 nucleotides agree with TRBD1. Germline V gene data show CDR1 as MDHEN and CDR2 as SYDVKM. The CDR3 is 15 residues long. J was trimmed by 1 base and V by 7 bases; bases with no gene match: 7. The CDR3 DNA sequence: TGTGCCAGCAAACCCGAACAGGGGGCGAACACTGAAGCTTTCTTT. This sequence encodes CASKPEQGANTEAFF.

The chain has TRBV9 and TRBJ2-1, with 10 bases fitting TRBD2. Trimming took 7 bases from V and 8 from J; bases not matched to a gene: 9. Germline loops: CDR1 SGDLS, CDR2 YYNGEE. The CDR3 is made up of 14 amino acids. The CDR3 loop reads CASSALAGVHEQFF. The CDR3 DNA reads TGTGCCAGCTCCGCTCTAGCGGGAGTACATGAGCAGTTCTTC.

The chain has TRBV2 and TRBJ1-5; 7 bases match TRBD1. There are 14 residues in the CDR3. The germline V gene has CDR1 SNHLY and CDR2 FYNNEI. The V segment lost 6 bases and the J segment 2 bases; nucleotides outside the gene matches: 4. The CDR3 DNA is TGTGCCAGCAGCGCAACAGGGGGCAATCAGCCCCAGCATTTT. Amino acids: CASSATGGNQPQHF.

J is TRBJ1-5 and V is TRBV28; D uncertain. V shed 10 bases and J shed 5 bases, with 12 bases lying between them. This CDR3 has 12 amino acids. Germline-derived CDR1 and CDR2 are MDHEN and SYDVKM. The CDR3 sequence: CATTVGDQPQHF. For the CDR3, the DNA is TGTGCCACGACCGTAGGAGATCAGCCCCAGCATTTT.

The chain links TRBV6-5 to TRBJ1-4; D gene unclear. Germline-derived CDR1 and CDR2 are MNHEY and SVGAGI. V lost 1 base to trimming and J lost 4 bases, with 4 bases between them. The CDR3 contains 13 residues. CDR3 residues: CASSYYSNEKLFF. CDR3 in DNA: TGTGCCAGCAGTTACTACAGTAATGAAAAACTGTTTTTT.

V usage is TRBV18 and J usage is TRBJ1-2, with TRBD1 identical over 8 bases. The ends lost 3 bases at V and 3 bases at J; junction bases unmatched: 9. This CDR3 has 16 amino acids. Germline lookup yields CDR1 KGHSH and CDR2 LQKENI. The CDR3 bases are TGTGCCAGCTCACCGTCAAGAGACAGGGGACACTATGGCTACACCTTC. It encodes CASSPSRDRGHYGYTF.